This record concerns one T cell receptor beta chain sequence. From the 5' RACE reads, TCRdb called clonotypes with MiXCR, one entry per CDR3 protein. The table has 300,000 to 450,000 distinct CDR3 sequences, 7% to 9% seen once. The record originates from a study of T cells after yellow fever vaccination. Germline V CDR1 and CDR2: MNHEY, SVGEGT. V lost 2 bases and J 4 bases, leaving 23 bases between the germline ends. The CDR3 totals 18 residues. This chain joins TRBV6-2 or TRBV6-3 and TRBJ2-5; D is unclear. The sequence was collected from a man aged 18 to 30 who received the YFV17D yellow fever vaccine. The sequencing used PBMCs, collected around 45 days after the first yellow fever vaccination. The CDR3 sequence is CASSYPTSYDAARETQYF. The CDR3 bases are TGTGCCAGCAGTTACCCGACCTCTTACGACGCGGCCAGAGAGACCCAGTACTTC.